This T cell receptor beta chain was sequenced during a study of lymphopenia after photon versus proton radiotherapy. Findings of the study overall: Post-nadir diversity loss with photons came from oligoclonal expansion, particularly CD8+ Temra cells. Proton therapy kept repertoires fairly stable, unlike photons, which gained effector/memory cells. In patients who died, overall survival fell as post-nadir TCR diversity dropped more. Survival link was tested only in deceased patients; proton benefit remains a possibility.

Method: immunoSEQ multiplex PCR; TCRdb's copy keeps in-frame clones and lacks some. The sample consists of 35,000 to 45,000 clones, over 80% of them appearing once. Concerning this clone: Its antigen is undetermined.

The receptor was derived from a woman aged 65 to 85 with pancreatic cancer. The source was peripheral blood, collected from a patient treated with proton-based radiotherapy.

CDR3: CASTQERPRGGYTF. The DNA for the CDR3 is TGTGCCAGCACCCAGGAACGCCCGAGGGGTGGCTACACCTTC. The rearrangement links TRBV2 to TRBJ1-2; D might be TRBD1 (5 bases). The germline V gene encodes CDR1 SNHLY and CDR2 FYNNEI. Trimming cost V 7 bases and J 7 bases, with 19 bases left between them. The CDR3 length is 14 residues.